Below are 27 T cell receptor beta chains sequenced from a single sample in a study of HIV-infected children after antiretroviral therapy interruption. Treatment reported: PENTA 11 planned treatment interruption arm or continuous ART arm. A 3' RACE protocol on RNA, with unique molecular identifiers, produced the TCR library. MiXCR, run by TCRdb on the 3' RACE reads, gives a single entry per CDR3 protein. The data contain about 15,000 distinct CDR3 sequences, roughly 3.5% of them singletons. Sequenced here: CD45RA+ CD4+ T cells from PBMCs, sampled from a donor given antiretroviral therapy, either interrupted or continuous. Subset noted: naive CD4+ CD45RA+ CD45RO- T cells. The receptors were gathered from a child between 2 and 17 years old with HIV.

The J gene is TRBJ2-1, the V gene TRBV19, with D possibly TRBD2 on 5 matching bases. This CDR3 comprises 15 residues. With 0 bases removed from V and 0 bases from J, the gap between germline ends came to 6 bases. CDR1 is LNHDA and CDR2 is SQIVND in the germline V gene (reference sequence). CDR3 sequence reads: CASSIEGSSYNEQFF. The CDR3 coding sequence is TGTGCCAGTAGTATAGAGGGGAGCTCCTACAATGAGCAGTTCTTC.

The chain employs TRBV28 and TRBJ2-7; 8 bases are shared with TRBD1. Trimming at V came to 6 bases and at J to 3 bases, leaving 4 bases not matched to a gene. CDR1 and CDR2 (germline): MDHEN, SYDVKM. CDR3 size: 13 residues. DNA for the CDR3: TGTGCCAGCAGCAGAGGGACAGGCTACGAGCAGTACTTC. It translates to CASSRGTGYEQYF.

This clonotype was picked up many times. The gene calls are TRBV29-1 and TRBJ2-3; 10 bases fit TRBD1. CDR1 is SQVTM and CDR2 is ANQGSEA in the germline V gene. The CDR3 spans 11 residues. The J segment lost 6 bases and the V segment lost 7 bases, leaving 1 base of the junction unmatched. The CDR3 is CSADRGDTQYF. The CDR3 coding sequence is TGCAGCGCGGACAGGGGGGATACGCAGTATTTT.

This clonotype has at least ten counts. This chain links TRBV7-9 with TRBJ1-1; D not certain. CDR3 length: 12 amino acids. V was cut by 6 bases and J by 6 bases, with 11 bases left in between. Germline lookup yields CDR1 SEHNR and CDR2 FQNEAQ (reference sequence). The CDR3 nucleotides read TGTGCCAGCAGTCGGCGGGGATCTGAAGCTTTCTTT. It codes for CASSRRGSEAFF.

This clonotype is labeled medium-sized. The CDR3 DNA follows: TGCGCCAGCAGCTTGGGGGACAGGAACACTGAAGCTTTCTTT. Its translation: CASSLGDRNTEAFF. V gene TRBV5-1 combines with J gene TRBJ1-1, with TRBD1 matching over 7 bases. CDR1 and CDR2 (germline): SGHRS, YFSETQ. J lost 1 base, V lost 0 bases, and 0 bases had no gene match. The CDR3 is 14 residues long.

In this sample, this clonotype turned up many times. This chain joins TRBV6-5 and TRBJ2-7; tentatively, D is TRBD1 (6 bases). From germline, CDR1 is MNHEY and CDR2 SVGAGI. There are 12 residues in the CDR3. The V gene lost 9 bases and the J gene lost 0 bases, with 9 bases spanning the gap. This chain's CDR3 is CARDSSSYEQYF. Here the CDR3 DNA reads TGTGCCAGGGACAGCAGCTCCTACGAGCAGTACTTC.

There are many counts of this clonotype. The junction differs from germline at one of its ends, possibly a read error. The chain is built from TRBV12-3 or TRBV12-4 and TRBJ1-3; TRBD1 agrees at 9 bases. CDR3 size: 12 residues. Here the CDR3 reads CASRGQGSTIYF. Written as DNA, the CDR3 is TGTGCCAGCAGGGGACAGGGAAGCACCATATATTTT.

This clonotype was seen ten or more times. The CDR3 protein is CASSDSFGRAYNEQFF. The DNA of the CDR3 is TGTGCCAGCAGTGACTCGTTCGGGAGGGCTTACAATGAGCAGTTCTTC. The V gene is TRBV6-4, the J gene TRBJ2-1; 8 bases map to TRBD2. The CDR3 covers 16 residues. Trimming at V came to 0 bases and at J to 4 bases, leaving 5 bases not matched to a gene. Germline CDR1 is MRHNA and CDR2 is SNTAGT.

This clonotype showed up many times. The chain uses TRBV12-3 or TRBV12-4 and TRBJ1-2, with 7 bases that match TRBD1. V lost 7 bases to trimming and J lost 7 bases; unmatched junction nucleotides: 9. The CDR3 contains 13 residues. CDR3 sequence: CASNLRGPGGYTF. In nucleotides, the CDR3 is TGTGCCAGCAACCTGAGGGGGCCCGGTGGCTACACCTTC.

This clonotype is judged medium-sized (0.01 to 0.1%). The V call is TRBV5-1, the J call TRBJ1-1, with D possibly TRBD1 on 5 matching bases. Trimming shortened V by 4 bases and J by 3 bases, and 10 bases separated the two germline ends. Germline loops: CDR1 SGHRS, CDR2 YFSETQ. The CDR3 is made up of 13 amino acids. CDR3 loop: CASSVDSYTEAFF. CDR3 sequence (DNA): TGCGCCAGCAGCGTAGACAGCTACACTGAAGCTTTCTTT.

This clonotype was seen repeatedly, ten times or more. The rearrangement joins TRBV11-2 to TRBJ2-1; 8 bases fit TRBD1. The CDR3 contains 17 residues. Germline assignment: CDR1 SGHAT and CDR2 FQNNGV. V trimming: 5 bases; J trimming: 5 bases; junction bases outside the gene matches: 14. CDR3 sequence reads: CASSQQGDSIWDNEQFF. CDR3 DNA sequence: TGTGCCAGCAGCCAACAGGGGGACTCGATTTGGGACAATGAGCAGTTCTTC.

This clonotype was found many times. The chain employs TRBV12-3 or TRBV12-4 and TRBJ2-2, with D unclear. The CDR3 sequence is 14 residues long. V shed 5 bases and J shed 2 bases, with 9 bases lying between them. CDR3 bases: TGTGCCAGCAGTCCACAGACAAACACCGGGGAGCTGTTTTTT. Encoded protein: CASSPQTNTGELFF.

This chain links TRBV5-4 with TRBJ2-3, with a possible D match to TRBD2 (6 bases). CDR1 SGHNT and CDR2 YYREEE come from the germline V gene (reference sequence). The CDR3 totals 14 residues. V lost 1 base and J lost 5, with 11 bases in between. CDR3 in amino acids: CASSLKTSEDTQYF. CDR3 coding DNA: TGTGCCAGCAGCTTGAAGACTAGTGAAGATACGCAGTATTTT.

This clonotype was seen at least ten times. This chain connects TRBV25-1 to TRBJ2-3; no reliable D call. The CDR3 length is 12 residues. Germline CDR1 reads MGHDK; CDR2 reads SYGVNS. The germline V and J ends were trimmed by 3 bases and 5 bases, with 6 bases remaining between them. CDR3 DNA: TGTGCCAGCAGTGACTTCCGAGATACGCAGTATTTT. Protein product: CASSDFRDTQYF.

This clonotype is termed medium-sized (0.01 to 0.1%). The chain has TRBV20-1 and TRBJ1-1; TRBD1 might be the D (6 bases). CDR3 length equals 14 residues. CDR1 and CDR2 from the germline V gene are DFQATT and SNEGSKA (reference sequence). V was trimmed by 5 bases and J by 1 base, leaving 14 bases between them. Here the CDR3 reads CSAPQGTRNTEAFF. The CDR3, as DNA: TGCAGTGCTCCCCAGGGGACAAGGAACACTGAAGCTTTCTTT.

At least ten counts were recorded for this clonotype. The chain combines TRBV27 with TRBJ2-7, with a tentative D call TRBD1 (7 bases). V lost 5 bases to trimming and J lost 4 bases, with 15 bases between them. The CDR3 is 14 amino acids. Germline CDR1 MNHEY, CDR2 SMNVEV (reference sequence). The CDR3 DNA follows: TGTGCCAGCAGTCTCGAGCAGGGGGGTTACGAGCAGTACTTC. Amino acids: CASSLEQGGYEQYF.

This clonotype was counted ten times or more. The rearrangement joins TRBV2 to TRBJ2-3; possible D gene TRBD2, 6 bases. CDR1 and CDR2 (germline): SNHLY, FYNNEI. The CDR3 extends over 13 amino acids. V lost 11 bases and J 2 bases, leaving 14 bases between the germline ends. The CDR3 protein is CAHERANTDTQYF. DNA of the CDR3: TGTGCCCATGAGCGGGCCAACACAGATACGCAGTATTTT.

By sample fraction, this clonotype is medium-sized. The gene calls are TRBV5-5 and TRBJ1-1, with D maybe TRBD1 (5 bases). The CDR3 contains 13 residues. Germline values: CDR1 SGHKS, CDR2 YYEKEE (reference sequence). Trimming took 4 bases from V and 1 from J, leaving 8 bases between them. The CDR3 nucleotides are TGTGCCAGCAGCGTCCAGGGGAACACTGAAGCTTTCTTT. Protein: CASSVQGNTEAFF. The variable domain in full, with the rest retrieved from reference TRBV5-5 and TRBJ1-1, is DAGVTQSPTHLIKTRGQQVTLRCSPISGHKSVSWYQQVLGQGPQFIFQYYEKEERGRGNFPDRFSARQFPNYSSELNVNALLLGDSALYLCASSVQGNTEAFFGQGTRLTVV.

There are many counts of this clonotype. In nucleotides, the CDR3 is TGTGCCATAAGCAATACAGGTGCAGGGCCTGAAGCTTTCTTT. Translating gives CAISNTGAGPEAFF. This chain connects TRBV6-6 to TRBJ1-1; a possible D gene is TRBD1 (5 bases). V shed 10 bases and J shed 6 bases, with 21 bases lying between them. CDR3 length: 14 residues. In germline, CDR1 is MNHNY, CDR2 SVGAGI (reference sequence).

This clonotype occurred many times. The chain carries TRBV14 and TRBJ2-5; D is unresolved. This CDR3 spans 15 amino acids. V was trimmed by 3 bases and J by 3 bases, leaving 14 bases between them. CDR1 is SGHDN and CDR2 is FVKESK in the germline V gene. The CDR3 DNA sequence: TGTGCCAGCAGCCACGTTCTCGATCACAAAGAGACCCAGTACTTC. It is translated as CASSHVLDHKETQYF. Variable domain in full (rest from reference TRBV14 and TRBJ2-5): EAGVTQFPSHSVIEKGQTVTLRCDPISGHDNLYWYRRVMGKEIKFLLHFVKESKQDESGMPNNRFLAERTGGTYSTLKVQPAELEDSGVYFCASSHVLDHKETQYFGPGTRLLVL.

The sample holds many counts of this clonotype. The chain links TRBV20-1 to TRBJ2-5; D is unclear. Germline CDR1 is DFQATT and CDR2 is SNEGSKA (reference sequence). Trimming cost V 4 bases and J 1 base, with 7 bases left between them. The CDR3 totals 12 residues. The CDR3 sequence: CSATRIQETQYF. DNA for the CDR3: TGCAGTGCTACGCGGATCCAAGAGACCCAGTACTTC.

This clonotype was recorded many times. The junction departs from the called germline gene at one end, perhaps through a read error. The V call is TRBV2, the J call TRBJ2-3, with D perhaps TRBD2 (6 bases). The CDR3 covers 16 residues. Germline CDR1 is SNHLY and CDR2 is FYNNEI. CDR3 sequence reads: CASSLGTGGRRDTLYF. Here the CDR3 DNA reads TGTGCCAGCAGCTTAGGGACTGGGGGGAGGAGAGACACCTTGTACTTT. The full variable domain, its missing parts supplied by reference TRBV2 and TRBJ2-3, is EPEVTQTPSHQVTQMGQEVILRCVPISNHLYFYWYRQILGQKVEFLVSFYNNEISEKSEIFDDQFSVERPDGSNFTLKIRSTKLEDSAMYFCASSLGTGGRRDTLYFGPGTRLTVL.

Ten or more counts support this clonotype. The chain recombines TRBV7-3 with TRBJ2-1; 12 nucleotides match TRBD2. V shed 4 bases and J 8 bases; nucleotides not matched to a gene: 9. The V gene's germline CDR1 is SGHTA and CDR2 FQGTGA. The CDR3 contains 16 residues. CDR3 DNA: TGTGCCAGCAGCTACAAAACGGGACTAGCGGGCTATGAGCAGTTCTTC. Its protein is CASSYKTGLAGYEQFF.

This clonotype was seen many times. This chain links TRBV19 with TRBJ2-5; no clear D gene. The CDR3 has 14 amino acids. From germline, CDR1 is LNHDA and CDR2 SQIVND (reference sequence). Trimming removed 6 bases from V and 1 base from J, with 12 bases in between. CDR3: CASSSGRGQETQYF. In DNA form, the CDR3 reads TGTGCCAGTAGCTCCGGGCGAGGCCAAGAGACCCAGTACTTC.

This clonotype was counted ten times or more. As DNA, the CDR3 is TGTGCCAGCTTACCGACGGGATCCTACGAGCAGTACTTC. It is translated as CASLPTGSYEQYF. The rearrangement joins TRBV18 to TRBJ2-7; D might be TRBD2 (5 bases). CDR1 is KGHSH and CDR2 is LQKENI in the germline V gene. V was trimmed by 7 bases and J by 1 base, leaving 11 bases between them. This CDR3 has 13 amino acids.

This clonotype was detected ten times or more. The V call is TRBV28, the J call TRBJ2-1; D unresolved. The CDR3 loop spans 14 amino acids. V dropped 10 bases and J dropped 2 bases, with 15 bases sitting between them. The germline V gene has CDR1 MDHEN and CDR2 SYDVKM. This CDR3 is CATLSIGPYNEQFF. The CDR3 DNA follows: TGTGCCACCCTGAGTATAGGGCCCTACAATGAGCAGTTCTTC.

The table lists this clonotype with many counts. V and J are TRBV7-3 and TRBJ1-1; D uncertain. This CDR3 comprises 14 residues. V shed 1 base and J shed 5 bases, with 11 bases lying between them. Germline values: CDR1 SGHTA, CDR2 FQGTGA. This CDR3 reads CASSLKGSGTEAFF. For the CDR3, the DNA is TGTGCCAGCAGCTTAAAGGGATCGGGGACTGAAGCTTTCTTT.